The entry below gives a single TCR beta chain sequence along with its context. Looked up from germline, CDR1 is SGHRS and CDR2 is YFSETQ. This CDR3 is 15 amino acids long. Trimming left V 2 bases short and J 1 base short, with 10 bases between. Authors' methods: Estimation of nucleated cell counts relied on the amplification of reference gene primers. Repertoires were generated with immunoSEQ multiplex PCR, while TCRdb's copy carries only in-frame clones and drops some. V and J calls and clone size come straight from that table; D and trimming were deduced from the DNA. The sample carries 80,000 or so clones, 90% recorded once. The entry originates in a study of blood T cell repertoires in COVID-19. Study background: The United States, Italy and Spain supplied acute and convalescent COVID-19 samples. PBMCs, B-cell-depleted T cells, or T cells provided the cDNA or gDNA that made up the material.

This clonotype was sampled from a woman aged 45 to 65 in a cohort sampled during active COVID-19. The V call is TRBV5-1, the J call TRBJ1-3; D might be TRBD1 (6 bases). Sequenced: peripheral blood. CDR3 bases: TGCGCCAGCAGCTTACAACAGGGTTCTGGAAACACCATATATTTT. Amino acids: CASSLQQGSGNTIYF.